This T cell receptor (beta chain) emerged from a study of Tregs in tolerant kidney transplant recipients. Study context: Stimulator donor B cells were generated over about 9 days with CD40L, cyclosporin A and IL-4. Study results and caveats: Validation in larger populations is needed because few patients were studied. For some patients, primers changed over time, blocking nucleotide-level comparison.

J lost 6 bases, V lost 3 bases, and 11 bases had no gene match. There are 17 residues in the CDR3. The germline CDR1 and CDR2 sequences are SGHTA and FQGNSA. Profiled with immunoSEQ multiplex PCR; TCRdb holds only in-frame clones, not every one. The profile shows roughly 10,000 clones, 90% to 95% of them singletons. In the case of this clone: Its antigen is not identified.

The V call is TRBV7-2, the J call TRBJ2-2; TRBD2 matches at 9 bases. This receptor was identified in a human patient who received a combined kidney and bone marrow transplant. The material sequenced was Tregs from blood cultured with allogeneic cells, taken before the transplant. The CDR3 reads CASSFSFRTSVSGELFF. Here the CDR3 DNA reads TGTGCCAGCAGCTTTAGTTTCCGGACTAGCGTTTCCGGGGAGCTGTTTTTT.